This TCR beta chain originates from a study of radiotherapy plus CTLA-4 blockade in lung cancer. The overall study: Objective responses arose in 15% to 20% of patients, and under 40% experienced disease control.

Study findings and constraints: After treatment with radiotherapy plus ipilimumab, TCR clones that came from the tumor expanded in blood. How blood T cell clones changed early, along with interferon-beta, reportedly forecast response best.

About this clone itself: Its antigen is not identified. An end of the junction does not agree with germline; a read error may underlie this.

The protocol was immunoSEQ multiplex PCR, while the TCRdb copy is restricted to in-frame clones and leaves out a portion. The sample lists tens of thousands of clones, around 79% occurring once. The study treated chemo-refractory metastatic non-small-cell lung cancer patients with focal radiation plus ipilimumab CTLA-4 blockade. Germline V gene lookup returns CDR1 SQVTM and CDR2 ANQGSEA. This CDR3 has 11 amino acids. Sequences were derived from peripheral blood, sampled from a patient treated with radiotherapy plus ipilimumab. The chain has TRBV29-1 and TRBJ2-5; no firm D call. This receptor was obtained from a human donor with non-small cell lung cancer who had a complete response to radiotherapy plus ipilimumab. CDR3 in DNA: TGCAGCGCTGAAACTTACGGGACCCAGTACTTC. The encoded protein is CSAETYGTQYF. Variable domain in full (rest from reference TRBV29-1 and TRBJ2-5): SAVISQKPSRDICQRGTSLTIQCQVDSQVTMMFWYRQQPGQSLTLIATANQGSEATYESGFVIDKFPISRPNLTFSTLTVSNMSPEDSSIYLCSAETYGTQYFGPGTRLLVL.